This passage covers 19 T cell receptor beta chains from one sample sequenced in a study of blood T cell repertoires in COVID-19 (dated by TCRdb to the early 2020s). The receptor library was made with the immunoSEQ multiplex PCR assay. TCRdb holds this immuneACCESS table with in-frame rearrangements only. Some clones are missing; in checked studies, unresolved V genes explain under half, and the rest has no known cause. The sample includes approximately 120,000 clones, with about 79% observed a single time. Clones ranked in the top ten supply around 8% of the sample. The sample taken for sequencing was peripheral blood. The origin of the receptors is a woman older than 75 with active or convalescent COVID-19.

The chain employs TRBV5-6 and TRBJ2-1; possibly TRBD2 for D (6 bases). The germline V gene has CDR1 SGHDT and CDR2 YYEEEE. CDR3 length equals 16 residues. Trimming took 2 bases from V and 7 from J, leaving 19 bases between them. CDR3 in amino acids: CASSLTGDPGTNEQFF. The CDR3 DNA sequence: TGTGCCAGCAGCTTAACGGGGGACCCCGGGACGAATGAGCAGTTCTTC.

CDR3 amino acids: CASSYTSVNTGELFF. DNA for the CDR3: TGTGCCAGCAGTTACACTAGCGTGAACACCGGGGAGCTGTTTTTT. The genes are TRBV6-5 and TRBJ2-2, with 7 nucleotides matching TRBD2. Germline V lookup: CDR1 MNHEY, CDR2 SVGAGI. The V and J ends lost 2 bases and 1 base, in that order; junction bases with no gene match: 1. This CDR3 has 15 amino acids.

This clone was counted once. The genes are TRBV6-4 and TRBJ1-1, with 8 positions matching TRBD1. V dropped 6 bases and J dropped 3; count of bases not matched to a gene: 9. The CDR3 totals 15 residues. CDR1 and CDR2 from the germline V gene are MRHNA and SNTAGT. CDR3 sequence (DNA): TGTGCCAGCAGATCCCAACAGGGGGTGGACACTGAAGCTTTCTTT. Protein: CASRSQQGVDTEAFF.

This CDR3 reads CASSLAYRNTEAFF. CDR3 DNA sequence: TGTGCCAGCAGTTTAGCATACAGAAACACTGAAGCTTTCTTT. This chain connects TRBV27 to TRBJ1-1; D not certain. Germline CDR1 MNHEY, CDR2 SMNVEV (reference sequence). Trimming took 2 bases from V and 2 from J, leaving 9 bases between them. The CDR3 has 14 amino acids.

V is TRBV6-5 and J is TRBJ1-4; 9 nucleotides agree with TRBD1. There are 16 residues in the CDR3. V lost 0 bases to trimming and J lost 8 bases; unmatched junction nucleotides: 7. Germline V gene sequence: CDR1 MNHEY, CDR2 SVGAGI. CDR3 in amino acids: CASSYSPTGGQEKLFF. The CDR3 nucleotides are TGTGCCAGCAGTTACTCGCCGACAGGGGGTCAGGAAAAACTGTTTTTT.

This clone was seen a handful of times. The J gene is TRBJ2-2, the V gene TRBV27; D uncertain. V lost 4 bases and J 6 bases, leaving 9 bases between the germline ends. Germline V lookup: CDR1 MNHEY, CDR2 SMNVEV (reference sequence). CDR3 length: 13 residues. The CDR3 nucleotides are TGTGCCAGCAGTTCCTCCCGGGCCGGGGAGCTGTTTTTT. It yields the protein CASSSSRAGELFF.

This clone was seen only once. The rearrangement uses TRBV7-2 and TRBJ2-1; 9 bases map to TRBD2. CDR1 is SGHTA, CDR2 FQGNSA, per germline. The trim removed 3 bases at V and 7 bases at J, leaving 10 bases unmatched. The CDR3 loop spans 16 amino acids. Here the CDR3 DNA reads TGTGCCAGCAGCTTTCTCGTTAATAGCGGGAGTAATGAGCAGTTCTTC. As protein: CASSFLVNSGSNEQFF.

The chain links TRBV9 to TRBJ1-2; D is undetermined. Germline CDR1 SGDLS, CDR2 YYNGEE. CDR3 length equals 16 residues. Deletions cut 0 bases from V and 4 bases from J, with 16 bases between. The CDR3 DNA reads TGTGCCAGCAGCGTAGTAGTGTTTCCCCCGGGCTATGGCTACACCTTC. The encoded protein is CASSVVVFPPGYGYTF.

The chain has TRBV3-1 (or the pseudogene TRBV3-2) and TRBJ2-7; D possibly corresponds to TRBD2 (6 bases). The germline V gene has CDR1 LGHDT and CDR2 YNNKEL (reference sequence). The CDR3 is 14 amino acids. V dropped 2 bases and J dropped 5 bases, with 13 bases sitting between them. This CDR3 reads CASSQIRGFHEQYF. The CDR3 DNA reads as TGTGCCAGCAGCCAAATCCGGGGGTTCCACGAGCAGTACTTC.

This chain links TRBV29-1 with TRBJ2-5; 13 bases agree with TRBD2. This CDR3 has 18 residues. Germline CDR1 reads SQVTM; CDR2 reads ANQGSEA. V was clipped by 5 bases and J by 2 bases; unmatched bases: 14. The CDR3 protein is CSVLPSTSGRAGQETQYF. CDR3 sequence (DNA): TGCAGCGTTCTTCCCTCCACTAGCGGGAGGGCCGGTCAAGAGACCCAGTACTTC.

To note about this clone: Other DNA sequences within the sample encode an identical CDR3. The chain couples TRBV14 to TRBJ2-7; 9 positions agree with TRBD1. Germline CDR1 SGHDN, CDR2 FVKESK. Trimming took 4 bases from V and 6 from J; bases not matched to a gene: 4. This CDR3 contains 13 residues. CDR3 sequence (DNA): TGTGCCAGCAGCCGGGACAGGGTCAGCGAGCAGTACTTC. It encodes CASSRDRVSEQYF.

This clone has only a few counts. This chain joins TRBV7-9 and TRBJ1-5, with D uncertain. The germline CDR1 and CDR2 sequences are SEHNR and FQNEAQ (reference sequence). The CDR3 length is 12 residues. The V end was cut by 5 bases, the J end by 5 bases, with 7 bases between. CDR3 amino acids: CASSISHQPQHF. CDR3 sequence (DNA): TGTGCCAGCAGCATATCCCATCAGCCCCAGCATTTT.

The DNA of the CDR3 is TGTGCCAGCCAGACTAGCAACTACGAGCAGTACTTC. It is translated as CASQTSNYEQYF. The chain combines TRBV6-5 with TRBJ2-7, with 7 nucleotides matching TRBD2. This CDR3 contains 12 residues. The V gene's germline CDR1 is MNHEY and CDR2 SVGAGI. V lost 8 bases, J lost 3 bases, and 4 bases stayed unmatched.

This chain connects TRBV7-8 to TRBJ2-1; the match to TRBD2 covers 12 bases. V lost 3 bases to trimming and J lost 7 bases; unmatched junction nucleotides: 4. The CDR3 totals 15 residues. The germline CDR1 and CDR2 sequences are SGHVS and FQNEAQ. In nucleotides, the CDR3 is TGTGCCAGCAGCTTGGGGACTAGCGGGTGGAATGAGCAGTTCTTC. Residues: CASSLGTSGWNEQFF.

V and J are TRBV19 and TRBJ2-2; a possible D gene is TRBD2 (5 bases). V was clipped by 5 bases and J by 6 bases, with 10 bases between them. CDR1 and CDR2 from the germline V gene are LNHDA and SQIVND (reference sequence). CDR3 length: 13 amino acids. The CDR3 sequence: CASSLTSSGELFF. DNA for the CDR3: TGTGCCAGTAGTCTCACTAGTTCCGGGGAGCTGTTTTTT.

The chain has TRBV20-1 and TRBJ2-1; 10 bases match TRBD2. V was clipped by 3 bases and J by 5 bases; unmatched bases: 7. CDR1 is DFQATT, CDR2 SNEGSKA, per germline (reference sequence). CDR3 size: 15 residues. The CDR3 is CSASRTSGKDNEQFF. CDR3 nucleotide sequence: TGCAGTGCTAGTCGTACTAGCGGGAAGGACAATGAGCAGTTCTTC.

The J gene is TRBJ2-3, the V gene TRBV7-3; unclear D gene. Deletions cut 5 bases from V and 2 bases from J, with 8 bases between. CDR3 length: 13 amino acids. Per germline, CDR1 SGHTA and CDR2 FQGTGA. CDR3 bases: TGTGCCAGCAGCCTCGCGCTCACAGATACGCAGTATTTT. Translating it yields CASSLALTDTQYF.

CDR3 sequence: CSVLRDRGDEQYF. The CDR3 DNA reads TGCAGCGTTTTGCGGGACAGGGGCGACGAGCAGTACTTC. The J gene is TRBJ2-7, the V gene TRBV29-1, with TRBD1 identical over 10 bases. Germline CDR1 reads SQVTM; CDR2 reads ANQGSEA. The CDR3 runs to 13 residues. Trimming removed 5 bases from V and 5 bases from J; junction bases left unmatched: 6.

V usage is TRBV6-5 and J usage is TRBJ2-7, with 9 bases matching TRBD1. The germline gives CDR1 MNHEY, CDR2 SVGAGI. This CDR3 is built from 14 residues. The V segment lost 7 bases and the J segment 6 bases; nucleotides outside the gene matches: 10. CDR3 bases: TGTGCCAGCAACAAACGGGACAGGGCAGCCGAGCAGTACTTC. Encoded protein: CASNKRDRAAEQYF.